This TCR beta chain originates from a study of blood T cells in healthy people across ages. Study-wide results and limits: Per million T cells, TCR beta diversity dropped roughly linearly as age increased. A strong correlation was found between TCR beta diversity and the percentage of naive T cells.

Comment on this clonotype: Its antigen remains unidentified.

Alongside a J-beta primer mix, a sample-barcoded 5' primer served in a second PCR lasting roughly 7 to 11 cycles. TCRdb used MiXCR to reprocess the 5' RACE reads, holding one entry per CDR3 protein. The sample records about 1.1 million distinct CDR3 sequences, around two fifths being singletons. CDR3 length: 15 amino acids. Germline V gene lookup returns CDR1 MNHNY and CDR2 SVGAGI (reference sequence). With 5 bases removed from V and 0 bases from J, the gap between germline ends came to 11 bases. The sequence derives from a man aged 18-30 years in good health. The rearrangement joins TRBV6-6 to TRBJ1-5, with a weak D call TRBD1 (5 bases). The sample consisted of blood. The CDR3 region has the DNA TGTGCCAGCAGTCACGGGACGGCTAGCAATCAGCCCCAGCATTTT. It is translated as CASSHGTASNQPQHF.